Listed below are T cell receptor beta chains from one sample, sequenced in a study of CD8+CD57+ T cells in acquired aplastic anemia. From the reads, TCRdb called clonotypes with MiXCR, one entry per CDR3 protein. Among approximately 58,000 distinct CDR3 sequences listed, approximately 54% were seen once. Source material: sorted CD4+, CD8+, or CD8+CD57+ T cells (not recorded which) from PBMCs. Receptor source: a human donor with aplastic anemia. Both conserved end residues are part of each CDR3. D genes are given only for firm matches. Part of the rows lack a size; the others show once, few, many or a class for expanded clones.

cdr3_aa,cdr3_nt,d_call,j_call,clone_size,v_call
CATSKNRGQGTDTQYF,TGTGCCACCAGTAAAAACAGGGGTCAGGGCACAGATACGCAGTATTTT,TRBD1,TRBJ2-3,-,TRBV15
CASSHQYGYTF,TGTGCCAGCAGCCACCAGTATGGCTACACCTTC,-,TRBJ1-2,-,TRBV14
CASRTGGNGYTF,TGTGCCAGCAGGACAGGGGGAAATGGCTACACCTTC,TRBD1,TRBJ1-2,-,TRBV27
CASSLVGRWDEQYF,TGCGCCAGCAGCTTGGTCGGGAGATGGGACGAGCAGTACTTC,-,TRBJ2-7,-,TRBV2
CASSEEGLYRPYGYTF,TGTGCCAGCAGTGAGGAAGGGCTATATCGGCCGTATGGCTACACCTTC,-,TRBJ1-2,many,TRBV2
CSVGHRGDNEQFF,TGCAGCGTTGGGCACCGGGGGGACAATGAGCAGTTCTTC,TRBD2,TRBJ2-1,once,TRBV29-1
CATSDLTSGVSTDTQYF,TGTGCCACCAGTGATTTGACTAGCGGGGTAAGCACAGATACGCAGTATTTT,TRBD2,TRBJ2-3,-,TRBV24-1
CASSPRQGWTYEQYF,TGTGCCAGCAGCCCCAGACAGGGTTGGACCTACGAGCAGTACTTC,TRBD1,TRBJ2-7,-,TRBV7-8
CASSDQDRDYGYTF,TGTGCCAGTAGTGACCAGGACAGGGACTATGGCTACACCTTC,TRBD1,TRBJ1-2,-,TRBV19
CASREVLGKGTDTQYF,TGTGCCAGCAGGGAGGTACTAGGTAAAGGCACAGATACGCAGTATTTT,-,TRBJ2-3,-,TRBV25-1
CASSVFGGGADTQYF,TGTGCCAGCAGCGTGTTCGGCGGGGGGGCAGATACGCAGTATTTT,TRBD2,TRBJ2-3,many,TRBV9
CAWGAGVGNTIYF,TGTGCCTGGGGGGCCGGGGTTGGAAACACCATATATTTT,-,TRBJ1-3,many,TRBV30
CASSWDRSSYEQYF,TGTGCCAGCAGTTGGGACCGCAGCTCCTACGAGCAGTACTTC,-,TRBJ2-7,many,TRBV5-4
CASSDPSGGELDTQYF,TGTGCCAGCAGCGATCCTAGCGGGGGGGAGTTGGATACGCAGTATTTT,TRBD2,TRBJ2-3,-,TRBV7-3
CASSVRGSYNEQFF,TGTGCCAGCAGCGTACGAGGGTCTTACAATGAGCAGTTCTTC,-,TRBJ2-1,many,TRBV9
CASQGEVYNEQFF,TGTGCCAGCCAGGGGGAGGTCTACAATGAGCAGTTCTTC,-,TRBJ2-1,-,TRBV2
CASSIREGADTEAFF,TGTGCCAGTAGTATCCGGGAGGGGGCGGACACTGAAGCTTTCTTT,TRBD1,TRBJ1-1,-,TRBV19
CATYGADTQYF,TGTGCCACCTACGGAGCAGATACGCAGTATTTT,-,TRBJ2-3,medium-sized,TRBV10-3
CASSPDMTGGGSSYNSPLHF,TGCGCCAGCAGCCCGGACATGACAGGGGGCGGGAGCTCCTATAATTCACCCCTCCACTTT,TRBD1,TRBJ1-6,many,TRBV5-1
CASSDRFQETQYF,TGCGCCAGCAGTGACAGGTTCCAAGAGACCCAGTACTTC,-,TRBJ2-5,many,TRBV10-1
CASSGTTYEQYF,TGTGCCAGCTCCGGGACAACCTACGAGCAGTACTTC,-,TRBJ2-7,-,TRBV7-9
CASGLVEWSTWGYTF,TGTGCTAGTGGTTTGGTAGAGTGGTCTACTTGGGGCTACACCTTC,-,TRBJ1-2,-,TRBV12-5
CASSFTVGYEQYF,TGCGCCAGCAGCTTTACGGTCGGGTACGAGCAGTACTTC,-,TRBJ2-7,many,TRBV5-1
CASSETGERNTIYF,TGTGCCAGCAGTGAGACAGGGGAACGAAACACCATATATTTT,TRBD1,TRBJ1-3,-,TRBV25-1
CSATYRDRGKDSPLHF,TGCAGTGCTACATACCGGGACAGGGGGAAAGATTCACCCCTCCACTTT,TRBD1,TRBJ1-6,-,TRBV20-1
CASSEKTAYSGANVLTF,TGTGCCAGTAGTGAAAAGACAGCCTACTCTGGGGCCAACGTCCTGACTTTC,-,TRBJ2-6,-,TRBV19